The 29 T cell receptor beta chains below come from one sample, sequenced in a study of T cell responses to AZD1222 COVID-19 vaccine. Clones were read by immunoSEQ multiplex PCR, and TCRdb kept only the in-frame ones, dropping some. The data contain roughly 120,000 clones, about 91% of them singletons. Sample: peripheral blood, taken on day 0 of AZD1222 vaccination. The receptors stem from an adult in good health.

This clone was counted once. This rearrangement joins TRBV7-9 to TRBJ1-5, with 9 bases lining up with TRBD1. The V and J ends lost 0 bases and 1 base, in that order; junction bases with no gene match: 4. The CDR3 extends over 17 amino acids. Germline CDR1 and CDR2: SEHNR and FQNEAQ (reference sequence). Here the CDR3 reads CASSLAGTGNSNQPQHF. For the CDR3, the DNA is TGTGCCAGCAGCTTAGCCGGGACAGGGAACAGCAATCAGCCCCAGCATTTT. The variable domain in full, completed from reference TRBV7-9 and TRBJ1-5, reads DTGVSQNPRHKITKRGQNVTFRCDPISEHNRLYWYRQTLGQGPEFLTYFQNEAQLEKSRLLSDRFSAERPKGSFSTLEIQRTEQGDSAMYLCASSLAGTGNSNQPQHFGDGTRLSIL.

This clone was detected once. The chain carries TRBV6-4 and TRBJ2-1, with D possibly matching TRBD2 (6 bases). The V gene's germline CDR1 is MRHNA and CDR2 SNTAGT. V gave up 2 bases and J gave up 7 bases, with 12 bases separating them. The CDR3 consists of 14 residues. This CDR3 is CASSDLTGGNEQFF. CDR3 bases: TGTGCCAGCAGTGACCTAACAGGAGGGAATGAGCAGTTCTTC.

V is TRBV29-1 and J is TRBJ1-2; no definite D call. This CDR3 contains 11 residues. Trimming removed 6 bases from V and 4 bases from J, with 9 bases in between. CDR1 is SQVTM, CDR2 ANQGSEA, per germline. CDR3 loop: CSVSPIYGYTF. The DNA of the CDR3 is TGCAGCGTATCGCCAATCTATGGCTACACCTTC.

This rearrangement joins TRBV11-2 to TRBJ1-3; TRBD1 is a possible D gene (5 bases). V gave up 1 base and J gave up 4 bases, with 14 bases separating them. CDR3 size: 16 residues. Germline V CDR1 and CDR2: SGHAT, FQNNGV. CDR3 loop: CASSLVSGTGGNTIYF. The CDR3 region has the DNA TGTGCCAGCAGCTTAGTATCAGGGACCGGAGGAAACACCATATATTTT.

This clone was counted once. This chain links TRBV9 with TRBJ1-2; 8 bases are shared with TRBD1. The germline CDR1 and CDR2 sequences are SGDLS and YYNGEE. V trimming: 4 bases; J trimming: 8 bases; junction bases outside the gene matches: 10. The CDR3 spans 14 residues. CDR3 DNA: TGTGCCAGCAGCCCCTCGGGACAGGCGGACGGCTACACCTTC. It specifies CASSPSGQADGYTF.

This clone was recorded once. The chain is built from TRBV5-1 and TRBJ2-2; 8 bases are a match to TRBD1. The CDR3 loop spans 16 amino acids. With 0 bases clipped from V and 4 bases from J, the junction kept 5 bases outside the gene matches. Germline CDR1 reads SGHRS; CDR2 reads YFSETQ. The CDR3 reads CASSLVAGGITGELFF. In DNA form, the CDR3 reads TGCGCCAGCAGCTTGGTGGCAGGGGGCATCACCGGGGAGCTGTTTTTT.

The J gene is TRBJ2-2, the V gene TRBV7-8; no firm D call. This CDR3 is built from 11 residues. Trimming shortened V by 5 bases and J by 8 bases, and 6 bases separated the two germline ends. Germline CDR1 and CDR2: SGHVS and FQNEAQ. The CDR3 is CASSPTGELFF. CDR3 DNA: TGTGCCAGCAGCCCCACAGGGGAGCTGTTTTTT.

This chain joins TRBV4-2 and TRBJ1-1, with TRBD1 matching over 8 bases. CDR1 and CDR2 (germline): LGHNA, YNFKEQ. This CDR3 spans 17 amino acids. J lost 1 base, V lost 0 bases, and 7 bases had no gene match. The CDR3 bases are TGTGCCAGCAGCCAAGAAAGCGTAGGGACAGGGAACACTGAAGCTTTCTTT. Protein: CASSQESVGTGNTEAFF.

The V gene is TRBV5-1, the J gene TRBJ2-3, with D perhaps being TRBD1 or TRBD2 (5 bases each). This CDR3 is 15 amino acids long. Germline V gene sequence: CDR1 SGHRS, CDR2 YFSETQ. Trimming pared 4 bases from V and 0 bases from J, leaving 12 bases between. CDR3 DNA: TGCGCCAGCAGCCAAGGGACGGTGAGCACAGATACGCAGTATTTT. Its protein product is CASSQGTVSTDTQYF. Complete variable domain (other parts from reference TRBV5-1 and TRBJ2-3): KAGVTQTPRYLIKTRGQQVTLSCSPISGHRSVSWYQQTPGQGLQFLFEYFSETQRNKGNFPGRFSGRQFSNSRSEMNVSTLELGDSALYLCASSQGTVSTDTQYFGPGTRLTVL.

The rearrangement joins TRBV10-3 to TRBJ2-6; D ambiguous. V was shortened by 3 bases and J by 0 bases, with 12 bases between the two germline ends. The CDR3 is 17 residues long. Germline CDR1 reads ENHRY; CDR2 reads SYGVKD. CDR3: CAISEFGRPSGANVLTF. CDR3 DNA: TGTGCCATCAGTGAATTCGGACGGCCCTCTGGGGCCAACGTCCTGACTTTC.

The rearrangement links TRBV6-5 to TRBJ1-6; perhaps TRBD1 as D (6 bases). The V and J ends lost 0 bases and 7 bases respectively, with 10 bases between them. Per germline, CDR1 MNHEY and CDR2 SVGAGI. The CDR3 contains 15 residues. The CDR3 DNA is TGTGCCAGCAGTTACTCGGCAGGGGCGAATTCACCCCTCCACTTT. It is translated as CASSYSAGANSPLHF.

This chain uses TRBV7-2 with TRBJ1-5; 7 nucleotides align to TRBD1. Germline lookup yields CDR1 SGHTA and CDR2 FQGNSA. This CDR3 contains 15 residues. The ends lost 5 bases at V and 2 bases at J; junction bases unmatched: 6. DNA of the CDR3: TGTGCCAGCAGCCCAGGGGGTTTAGGCAATCAGCCCCAGCATTTT. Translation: CASSPGGLGNQPQHF.

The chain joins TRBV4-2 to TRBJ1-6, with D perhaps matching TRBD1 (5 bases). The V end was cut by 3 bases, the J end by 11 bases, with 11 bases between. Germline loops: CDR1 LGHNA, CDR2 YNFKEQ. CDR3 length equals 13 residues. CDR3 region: CASSQGAGAPLHF. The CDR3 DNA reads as TGTGCCAGCAGCCAGGGAGCGGGGGCACCCCTCCACTTT.

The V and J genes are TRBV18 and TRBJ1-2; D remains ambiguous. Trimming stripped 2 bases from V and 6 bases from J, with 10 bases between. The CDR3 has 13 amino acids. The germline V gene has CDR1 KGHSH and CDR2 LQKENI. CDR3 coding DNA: TGTGCCAGCTCACCAGAGAGGGTTAATGGCTACACCTTC. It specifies CASSPERVNGYTF.

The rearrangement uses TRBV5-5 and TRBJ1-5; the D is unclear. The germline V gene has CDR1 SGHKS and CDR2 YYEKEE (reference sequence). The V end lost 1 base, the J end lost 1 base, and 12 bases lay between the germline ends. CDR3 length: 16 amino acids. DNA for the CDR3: TGTGCCAGCAGCTTGTTTCCGGGTTACAGCAATCAGCCCCAGCATTTT. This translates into CASSLFPGYSNQPQHF.

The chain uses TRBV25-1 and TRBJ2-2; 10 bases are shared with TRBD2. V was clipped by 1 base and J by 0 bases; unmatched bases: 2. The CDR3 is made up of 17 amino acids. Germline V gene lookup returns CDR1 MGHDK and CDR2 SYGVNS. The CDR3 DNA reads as TGTGCCAGCAGTGAATGGACTAGCGGAACGAACACCGGGGAGCTGTTTTTT. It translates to CASSEWTSGTNTGELFF.

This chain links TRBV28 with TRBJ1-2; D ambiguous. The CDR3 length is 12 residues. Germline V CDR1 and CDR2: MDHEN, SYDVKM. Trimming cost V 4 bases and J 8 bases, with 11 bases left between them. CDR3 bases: TGTGCCAGCAGTTCTAGACCCCCCGGCTACACCTTC. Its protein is CASSSRPPGYTF.

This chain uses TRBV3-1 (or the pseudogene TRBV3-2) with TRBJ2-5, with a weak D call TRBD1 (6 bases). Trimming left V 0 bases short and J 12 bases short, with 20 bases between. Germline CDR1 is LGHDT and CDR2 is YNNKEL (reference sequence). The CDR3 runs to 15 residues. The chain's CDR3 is CASSQDLRGSGLEYF. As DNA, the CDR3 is TGTGCCAGCAGCCAAGATCTGAGGGGGAGCGGTCTGGAGTACTTC.

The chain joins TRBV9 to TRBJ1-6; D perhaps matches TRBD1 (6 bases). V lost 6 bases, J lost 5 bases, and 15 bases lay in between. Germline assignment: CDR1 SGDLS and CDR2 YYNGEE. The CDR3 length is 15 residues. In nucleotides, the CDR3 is TGTGCCAGCAACGAAGGAGGGGGAGATAATTCACCCCTCCACTTT. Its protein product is CASNEGGGDNSPLHF.

In nucleotides, the CDR3 is TGTGCCAGCAGCTCGACAGGGGTGGGTAATTCACCCCTCCACTTT. It translates to CASSSTGVGNSPLHF. The chain couples TRBV5-6 to TRBJ1-6, with TRBD1 identical over 8 bases. Germline CDR1 reads SGHDT; CDR2 reads YYEEEE. The J segment lost 6 bases and the V segment lost 3 bases, leaving 5 bases of the junction unmatched. The CDR3 has 15 amino acids. Drawing the rest from reference TRBV5-6 and TRBJ1-6, the complete variable domain is DAGVTQSPTHLIKTRGQQVTLRCSPKSGHDTVSWYQQALGQGPQFIFQYYEEEERQRGNFPDRFSGHQFPNYSSELNVNALLLGDSALYLCASSSTGVGNSPLHFGNGTRLTVT.

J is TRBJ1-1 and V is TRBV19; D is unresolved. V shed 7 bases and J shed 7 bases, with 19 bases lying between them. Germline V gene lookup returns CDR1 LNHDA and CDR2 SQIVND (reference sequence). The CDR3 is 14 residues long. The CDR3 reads CASTEGRVQDEAFF. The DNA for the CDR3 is TGTGCCAGTACCGAGGGAAGGGTTCAGGATGAAGCTTTCTTT.

The CDR3 coding sequence is TGTGCCAGCAACCAACTCCGGACAGGGCGTTTTTCACCCCTCCACTTT. Translation gives CASNQLRTGRFSPLHF. The chain is built from TRBV5-6 and TRBJ1-6; 8 nucleotides line up with TRBD1. The germline CDR1 and CDR2 sequences are SGHDT and YYEEEE. The V gene end was trimmed by 6 bases and the J gene end by 9 bases; junction bases not matched to a gene: 14. The CDR3 has 16 residues.

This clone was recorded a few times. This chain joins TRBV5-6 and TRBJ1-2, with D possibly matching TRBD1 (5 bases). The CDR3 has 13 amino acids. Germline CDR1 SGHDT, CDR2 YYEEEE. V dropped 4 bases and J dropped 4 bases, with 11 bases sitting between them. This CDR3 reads CASSEGPSYGYTF. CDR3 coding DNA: TGTGCCAGCAGCGAGGGACCTTCCTATGGCTACACCTTC.

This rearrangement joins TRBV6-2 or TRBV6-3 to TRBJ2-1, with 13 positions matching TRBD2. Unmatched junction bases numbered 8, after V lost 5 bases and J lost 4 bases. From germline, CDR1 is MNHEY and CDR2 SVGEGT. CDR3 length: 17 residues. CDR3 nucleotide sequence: TGTGCCAGCAGTCGCGGGACTAGCGGGGTAATGTACAATGAGCAGTTCTTC. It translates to CASSRGTSGVMYNEQFF.

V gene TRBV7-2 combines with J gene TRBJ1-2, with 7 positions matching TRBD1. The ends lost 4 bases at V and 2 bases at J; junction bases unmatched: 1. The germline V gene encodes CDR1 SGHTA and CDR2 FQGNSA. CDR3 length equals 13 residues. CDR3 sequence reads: CASSSTGNYGYTF. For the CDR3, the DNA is TGTGCCAGCAGCTCGACAGGGAACTATGGCTACACCTTC.

CDR3 sequence (DNA): TGTGCCAGCAGCTCGGTAGGAGAGACCCAGTACTTC. Its translation: CASSSVGETQYF. V is TRBV11-2 and J is TRBJ2-5; no reliable D call. Trimming shortened V by 4 bases and J by 4 bases, and 7 bases separated the two germline ends. Germline CDR1 SGHAT, CDR2 FQNNGV. This CDR3 is 12 amino acids long.

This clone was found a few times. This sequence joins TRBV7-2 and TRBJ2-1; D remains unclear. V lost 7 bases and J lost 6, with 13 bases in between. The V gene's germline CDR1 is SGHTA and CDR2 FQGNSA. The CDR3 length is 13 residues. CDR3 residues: CASTQRFLNEQFF. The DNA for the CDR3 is TGTGCCAGCACCCAAAGATTCCTCAATGAGCAGTTCTTC.

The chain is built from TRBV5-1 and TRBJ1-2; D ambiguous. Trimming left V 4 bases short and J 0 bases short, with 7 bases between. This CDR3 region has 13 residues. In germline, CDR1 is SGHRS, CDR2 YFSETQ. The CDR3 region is CASSVESNYGYTF. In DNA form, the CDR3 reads TGCGCCAGCAGCGTGGAATCTAACTATGGCTACACCTTC.

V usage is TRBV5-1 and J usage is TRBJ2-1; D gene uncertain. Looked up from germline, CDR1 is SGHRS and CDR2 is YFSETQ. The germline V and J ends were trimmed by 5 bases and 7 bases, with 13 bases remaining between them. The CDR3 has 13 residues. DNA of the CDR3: TGCGCCAGCAGTCCCCCACCCCTGAATGAGCAGTTCTTC. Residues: CASSPPPLNEQFF.